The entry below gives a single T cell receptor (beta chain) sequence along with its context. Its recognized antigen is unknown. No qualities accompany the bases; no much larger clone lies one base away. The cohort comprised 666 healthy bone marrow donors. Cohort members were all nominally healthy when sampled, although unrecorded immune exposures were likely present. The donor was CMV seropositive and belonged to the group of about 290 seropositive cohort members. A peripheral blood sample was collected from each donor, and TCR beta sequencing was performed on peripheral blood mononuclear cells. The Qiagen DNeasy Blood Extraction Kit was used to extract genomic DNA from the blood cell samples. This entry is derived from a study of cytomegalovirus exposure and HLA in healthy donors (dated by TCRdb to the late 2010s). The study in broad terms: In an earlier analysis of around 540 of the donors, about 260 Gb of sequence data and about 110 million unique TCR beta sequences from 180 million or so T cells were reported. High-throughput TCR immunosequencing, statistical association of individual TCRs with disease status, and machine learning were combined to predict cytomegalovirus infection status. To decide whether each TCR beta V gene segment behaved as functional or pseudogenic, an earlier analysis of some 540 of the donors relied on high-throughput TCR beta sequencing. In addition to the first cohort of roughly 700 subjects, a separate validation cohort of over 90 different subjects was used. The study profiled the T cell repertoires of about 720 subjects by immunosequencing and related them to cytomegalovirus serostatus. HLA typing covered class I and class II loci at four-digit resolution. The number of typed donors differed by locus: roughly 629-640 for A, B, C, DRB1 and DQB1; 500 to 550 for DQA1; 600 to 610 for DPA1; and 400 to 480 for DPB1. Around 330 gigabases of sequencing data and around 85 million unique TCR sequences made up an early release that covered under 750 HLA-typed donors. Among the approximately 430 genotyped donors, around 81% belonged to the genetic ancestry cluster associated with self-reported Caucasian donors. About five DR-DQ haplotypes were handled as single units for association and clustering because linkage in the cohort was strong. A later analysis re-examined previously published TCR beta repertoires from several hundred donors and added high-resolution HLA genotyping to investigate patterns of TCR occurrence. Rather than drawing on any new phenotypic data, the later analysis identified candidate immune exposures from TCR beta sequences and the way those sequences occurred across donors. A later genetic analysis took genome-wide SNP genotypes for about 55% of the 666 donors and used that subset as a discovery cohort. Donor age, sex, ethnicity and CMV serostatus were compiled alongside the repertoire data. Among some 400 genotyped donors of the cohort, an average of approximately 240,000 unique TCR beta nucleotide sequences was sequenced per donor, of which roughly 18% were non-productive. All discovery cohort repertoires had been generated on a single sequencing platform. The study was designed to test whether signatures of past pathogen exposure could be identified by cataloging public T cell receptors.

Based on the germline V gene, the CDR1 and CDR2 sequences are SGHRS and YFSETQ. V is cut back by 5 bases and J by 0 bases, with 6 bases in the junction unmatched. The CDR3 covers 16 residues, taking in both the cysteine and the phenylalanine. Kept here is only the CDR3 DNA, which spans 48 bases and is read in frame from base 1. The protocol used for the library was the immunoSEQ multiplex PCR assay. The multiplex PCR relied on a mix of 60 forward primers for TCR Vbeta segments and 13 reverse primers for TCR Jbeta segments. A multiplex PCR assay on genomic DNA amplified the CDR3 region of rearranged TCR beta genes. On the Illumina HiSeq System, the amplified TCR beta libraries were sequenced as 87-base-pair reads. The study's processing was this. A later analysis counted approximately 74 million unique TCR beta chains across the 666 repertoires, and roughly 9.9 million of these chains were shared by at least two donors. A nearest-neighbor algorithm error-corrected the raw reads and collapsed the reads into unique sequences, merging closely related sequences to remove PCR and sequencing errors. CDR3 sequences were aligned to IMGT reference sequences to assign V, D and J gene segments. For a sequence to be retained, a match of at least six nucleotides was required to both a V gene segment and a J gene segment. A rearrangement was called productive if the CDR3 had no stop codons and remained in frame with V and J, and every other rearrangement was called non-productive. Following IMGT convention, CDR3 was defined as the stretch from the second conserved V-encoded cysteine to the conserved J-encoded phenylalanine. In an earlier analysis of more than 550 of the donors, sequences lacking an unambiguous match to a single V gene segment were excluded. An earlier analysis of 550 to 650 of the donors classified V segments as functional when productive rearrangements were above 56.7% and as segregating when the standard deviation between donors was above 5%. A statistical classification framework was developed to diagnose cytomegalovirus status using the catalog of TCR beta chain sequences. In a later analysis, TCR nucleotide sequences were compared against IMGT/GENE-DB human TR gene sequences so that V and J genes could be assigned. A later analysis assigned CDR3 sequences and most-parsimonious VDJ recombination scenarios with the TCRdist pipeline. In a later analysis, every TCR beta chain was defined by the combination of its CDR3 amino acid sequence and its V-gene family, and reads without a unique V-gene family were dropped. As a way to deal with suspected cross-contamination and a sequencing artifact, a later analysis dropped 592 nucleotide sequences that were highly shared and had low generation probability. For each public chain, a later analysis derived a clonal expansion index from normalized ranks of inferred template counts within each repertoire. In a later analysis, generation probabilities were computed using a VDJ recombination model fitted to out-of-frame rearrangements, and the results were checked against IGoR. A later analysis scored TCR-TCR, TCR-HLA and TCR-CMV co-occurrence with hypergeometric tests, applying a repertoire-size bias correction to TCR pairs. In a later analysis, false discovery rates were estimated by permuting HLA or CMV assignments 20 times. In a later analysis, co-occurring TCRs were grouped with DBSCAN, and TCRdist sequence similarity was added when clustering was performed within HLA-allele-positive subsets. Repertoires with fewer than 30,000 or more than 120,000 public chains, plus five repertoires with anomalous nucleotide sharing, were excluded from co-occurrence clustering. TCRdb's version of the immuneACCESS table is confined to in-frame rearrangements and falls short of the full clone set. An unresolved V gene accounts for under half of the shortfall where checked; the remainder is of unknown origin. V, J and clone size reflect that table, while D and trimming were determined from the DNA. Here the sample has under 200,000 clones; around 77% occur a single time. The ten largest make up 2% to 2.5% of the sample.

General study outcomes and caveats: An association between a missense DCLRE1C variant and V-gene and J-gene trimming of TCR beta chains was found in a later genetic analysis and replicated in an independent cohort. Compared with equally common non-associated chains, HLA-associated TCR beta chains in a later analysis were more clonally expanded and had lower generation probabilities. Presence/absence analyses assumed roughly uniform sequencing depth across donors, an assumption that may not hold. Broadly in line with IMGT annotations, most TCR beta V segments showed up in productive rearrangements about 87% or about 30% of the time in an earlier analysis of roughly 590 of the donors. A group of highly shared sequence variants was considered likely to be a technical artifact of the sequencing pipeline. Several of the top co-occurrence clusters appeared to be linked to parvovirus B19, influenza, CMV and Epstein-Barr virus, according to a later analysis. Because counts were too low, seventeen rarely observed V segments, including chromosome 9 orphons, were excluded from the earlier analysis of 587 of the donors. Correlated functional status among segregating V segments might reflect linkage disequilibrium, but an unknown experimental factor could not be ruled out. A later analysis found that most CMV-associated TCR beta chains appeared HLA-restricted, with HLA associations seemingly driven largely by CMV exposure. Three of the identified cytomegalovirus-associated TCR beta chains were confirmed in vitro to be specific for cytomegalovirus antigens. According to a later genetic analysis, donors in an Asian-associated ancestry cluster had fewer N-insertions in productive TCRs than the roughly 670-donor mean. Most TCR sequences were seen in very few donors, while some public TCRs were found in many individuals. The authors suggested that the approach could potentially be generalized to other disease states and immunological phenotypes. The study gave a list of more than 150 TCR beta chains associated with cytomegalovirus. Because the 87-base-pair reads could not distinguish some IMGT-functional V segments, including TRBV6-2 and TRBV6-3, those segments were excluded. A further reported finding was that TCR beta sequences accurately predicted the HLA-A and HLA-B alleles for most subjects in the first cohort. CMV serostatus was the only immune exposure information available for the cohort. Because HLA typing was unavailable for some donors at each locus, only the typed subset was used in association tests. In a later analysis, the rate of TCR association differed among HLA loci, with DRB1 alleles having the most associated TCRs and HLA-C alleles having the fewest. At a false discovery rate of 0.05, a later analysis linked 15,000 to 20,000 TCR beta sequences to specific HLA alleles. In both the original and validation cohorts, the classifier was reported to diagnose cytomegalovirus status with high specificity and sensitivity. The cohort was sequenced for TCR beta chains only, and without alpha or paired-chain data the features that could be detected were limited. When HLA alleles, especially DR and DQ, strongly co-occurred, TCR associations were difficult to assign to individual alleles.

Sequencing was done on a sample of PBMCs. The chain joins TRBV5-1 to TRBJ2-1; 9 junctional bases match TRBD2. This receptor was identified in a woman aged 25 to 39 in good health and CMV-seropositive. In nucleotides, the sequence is TGCGCCAGCAGTGTTCTAGCGGGGAGCTCCTACAATGAGCAGTTCTTC. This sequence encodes CASSVLAGSSYNEQFF.